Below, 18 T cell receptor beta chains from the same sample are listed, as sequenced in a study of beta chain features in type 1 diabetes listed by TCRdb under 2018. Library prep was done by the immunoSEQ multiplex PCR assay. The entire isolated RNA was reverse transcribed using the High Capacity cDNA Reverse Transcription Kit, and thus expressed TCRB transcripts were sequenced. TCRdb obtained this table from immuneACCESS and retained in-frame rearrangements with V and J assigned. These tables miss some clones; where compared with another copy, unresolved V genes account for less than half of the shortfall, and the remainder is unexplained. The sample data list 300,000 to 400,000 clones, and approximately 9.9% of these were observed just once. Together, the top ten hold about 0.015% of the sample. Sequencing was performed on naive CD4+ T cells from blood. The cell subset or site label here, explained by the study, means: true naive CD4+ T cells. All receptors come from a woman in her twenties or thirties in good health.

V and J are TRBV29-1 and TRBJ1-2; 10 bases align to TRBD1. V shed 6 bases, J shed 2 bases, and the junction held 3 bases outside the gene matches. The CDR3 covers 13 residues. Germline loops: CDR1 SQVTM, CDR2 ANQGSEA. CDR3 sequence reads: CSVTGQGNYGYTF. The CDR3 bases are TGCAGCGTCACGGGACAGGGGAACTATGGCTACACCTTC.

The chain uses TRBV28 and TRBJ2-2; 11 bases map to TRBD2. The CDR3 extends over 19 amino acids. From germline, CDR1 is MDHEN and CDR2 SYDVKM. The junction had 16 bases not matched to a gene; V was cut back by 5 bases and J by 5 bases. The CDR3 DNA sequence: TGTGCCAGCAGTAACAAGGAGTTTACTAGCGGGAGAGGTACCGGGGAGCTGTTTTTT. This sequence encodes CASSNKEFTSGRGTGELFF.

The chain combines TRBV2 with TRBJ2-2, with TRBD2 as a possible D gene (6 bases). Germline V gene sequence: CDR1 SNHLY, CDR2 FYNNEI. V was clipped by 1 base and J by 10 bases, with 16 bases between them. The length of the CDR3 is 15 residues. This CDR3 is CASSEGGKGLVELFF. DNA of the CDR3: TGTGCCAGCAGTGAAGGCGGGAAGGGCTTAGTGGAGCTGTTTTTT.

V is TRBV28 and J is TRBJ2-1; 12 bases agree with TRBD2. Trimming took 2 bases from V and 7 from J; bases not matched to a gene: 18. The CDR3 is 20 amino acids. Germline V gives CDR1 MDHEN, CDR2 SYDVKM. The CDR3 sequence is CASSLIPSGVRLAGVNEQFF. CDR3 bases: TGTGCCAGCAGTTTAATCCCGTCCGGGGTTCGACTAGCGGGAGTTAATGAGCAGTTCTTC.

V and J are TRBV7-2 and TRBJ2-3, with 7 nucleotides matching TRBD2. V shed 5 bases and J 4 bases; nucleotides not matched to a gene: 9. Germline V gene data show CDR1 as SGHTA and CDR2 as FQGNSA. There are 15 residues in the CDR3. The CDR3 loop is CASSPGSGIPDTQYF. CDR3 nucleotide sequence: TGTGCCAGCAGCCCCGGCAGCGGGATCCCAGATACGCAGTATTTT.

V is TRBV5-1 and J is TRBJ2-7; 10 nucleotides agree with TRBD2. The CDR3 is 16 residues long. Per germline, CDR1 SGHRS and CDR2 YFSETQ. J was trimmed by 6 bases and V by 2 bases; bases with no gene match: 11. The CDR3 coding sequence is TGCGCCAGCAGCTTAACTAGCGGGACTATTACTTCCGAGCAGTACTTC. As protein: CASSLTSGTITSEQYF. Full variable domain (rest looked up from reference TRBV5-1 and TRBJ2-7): KAGVTQTPRYLIKTRGQQVTLSCSPISGHRSVSWYQQTPGQGLQFLFEYFSETQRNKGNFPGRFSGRQFSNSRSEMNVSTLELGDSALYLCASSLTSGTITSEQYFGPGTRLTVT.

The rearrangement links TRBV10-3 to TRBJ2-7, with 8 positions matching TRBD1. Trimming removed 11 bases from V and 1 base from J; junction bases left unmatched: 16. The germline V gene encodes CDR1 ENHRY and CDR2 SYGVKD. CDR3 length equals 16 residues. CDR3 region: CAVGRKPGQESYEQYF. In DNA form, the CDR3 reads TGTGCCGTCGGGCGGAAACCGGGACAGGAGTCCTACGAGCAGTACTTC.

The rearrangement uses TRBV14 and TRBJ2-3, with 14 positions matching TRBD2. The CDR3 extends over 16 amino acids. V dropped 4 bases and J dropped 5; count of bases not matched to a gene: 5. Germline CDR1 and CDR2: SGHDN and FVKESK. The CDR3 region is CASSLGLAGVLDTQYF. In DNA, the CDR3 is TGTGCCAGCAGCCTGGGACTAGCGGGAGTTCTAGATACGCAGTATTTT.

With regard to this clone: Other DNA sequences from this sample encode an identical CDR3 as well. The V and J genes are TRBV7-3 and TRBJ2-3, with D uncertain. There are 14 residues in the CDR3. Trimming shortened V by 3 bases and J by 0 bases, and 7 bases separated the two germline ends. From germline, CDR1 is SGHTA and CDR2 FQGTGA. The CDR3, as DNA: TGTGCCAGCAGCTTCGCAGGCAGCACAGATACGCAGTATTTT. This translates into CASSFAGSTDTQYF. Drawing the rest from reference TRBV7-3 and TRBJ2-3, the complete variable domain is GAGVSQTPSNKVTEKGKYVELRCDPISGHTALYWYRQSLGQGPEFLIYFQGTGAADDSGLPNDRFFAVRPEGSVSTLKIQRTERGDSAVYLCASSFAGSTDTQYFGPGTRLTVL.

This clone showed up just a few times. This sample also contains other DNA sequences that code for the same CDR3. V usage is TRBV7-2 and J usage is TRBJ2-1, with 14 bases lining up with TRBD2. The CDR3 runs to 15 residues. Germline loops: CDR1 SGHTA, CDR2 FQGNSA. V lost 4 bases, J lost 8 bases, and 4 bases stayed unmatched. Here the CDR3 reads CASSSGLAGVHEQFF. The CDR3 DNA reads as TGTGCCAGCAGCTCGGGACTAGCGGGAGTTCATGAGCAGTTCTTC.

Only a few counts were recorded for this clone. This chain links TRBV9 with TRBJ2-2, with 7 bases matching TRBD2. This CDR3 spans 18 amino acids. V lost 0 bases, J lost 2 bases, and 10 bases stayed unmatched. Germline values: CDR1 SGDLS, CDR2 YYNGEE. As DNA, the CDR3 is TGTGCCAGCAGCGTAGATCTGGGGGGGACCGTAAACACCGGGGAGCTGTTTTTT. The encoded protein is CASSVDLGGTVNTGELFF.

The CDR3 region is CSVESRGWETQYF. The CDR3 DNA is TGCAGCGTTGAAAGCAGGGGTTGGGAGACCCAGTACTTC. The chain couples TRBV29-1 to TRBJ2-5; weak D call: TRBD1 (6 bases). V was trimmed by 2 bases and J by 5 bases, leaving 12 bases between them. Germline V gene data show CDR1 as SQVTM and CDR2 as ANQGSEA. The CDR3 has 13 amino acids. Together with reference TRBV29-1 and TRBJ2-5, the CDR3 gives the full variable domain: SAVISQKPSRDICQRGTSLTIQCQVDSQVTMMFWYRQQPGQSLTLIATANQGSEATYESGFVIDKFPISRPNLTFSTLTVSNMSPEDSSIYLCSVESRGWETQYFGPGTRLLVL.

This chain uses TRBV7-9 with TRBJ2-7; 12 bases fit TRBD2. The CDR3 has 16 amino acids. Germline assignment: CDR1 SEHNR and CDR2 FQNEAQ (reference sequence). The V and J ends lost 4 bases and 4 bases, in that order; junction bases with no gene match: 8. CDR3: CASSSTGLAGSYEQYF. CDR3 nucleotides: TGTGCCAGCAGCTCCACCGGACTAGCGGGGTCGTACGAGCAGTACTTC.

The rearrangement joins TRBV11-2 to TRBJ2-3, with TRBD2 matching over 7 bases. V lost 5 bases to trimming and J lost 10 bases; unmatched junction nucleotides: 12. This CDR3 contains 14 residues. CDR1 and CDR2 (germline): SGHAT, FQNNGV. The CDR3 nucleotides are TGTGCCAGCAGCGGAGACCCCGCCCGGGAGGCGCAGTATTTT. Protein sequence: CASSGDPAREAQYF.

DNA of the CDR3: TGTGCCTGGAACCAGGGTGCATCCTACGAGCAGTACTTC. This translates into CAWNQGASYEQYF. This chain connects TRBV30 to TRBJ2-7, with a possible D match to TRBD1 (5 bases). This CDR3 contains 13 residues. The germline V and J ends were trimmed by 4 bases and 1 base, with 11 bases remaining between them. Per germline, CDR1 GTSNPN and CDR2 SVGIG (reference sequence).

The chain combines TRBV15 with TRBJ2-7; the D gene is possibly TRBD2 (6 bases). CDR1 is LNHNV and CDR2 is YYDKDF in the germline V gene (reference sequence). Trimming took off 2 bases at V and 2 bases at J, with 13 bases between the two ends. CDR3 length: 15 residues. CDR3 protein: CATSRTGTAAYEQYF. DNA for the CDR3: TGTGCCACCAGCAGAACCGGGACTGCCGCCTACGAGCAGTACTTC.

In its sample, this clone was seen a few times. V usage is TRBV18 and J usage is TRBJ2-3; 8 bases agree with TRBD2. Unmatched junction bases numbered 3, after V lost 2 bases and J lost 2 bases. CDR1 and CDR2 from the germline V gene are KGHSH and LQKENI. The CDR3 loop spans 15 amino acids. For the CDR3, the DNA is TGTGCCAGCTCACCAATAGCGGGAACCACAGATACGCAGTATTTT. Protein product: CASSPIAGTTDTQYF.

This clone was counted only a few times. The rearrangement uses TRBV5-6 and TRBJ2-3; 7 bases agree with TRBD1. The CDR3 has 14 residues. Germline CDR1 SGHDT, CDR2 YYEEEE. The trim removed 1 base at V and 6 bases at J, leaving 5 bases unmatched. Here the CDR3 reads CASSLTGVGDTQYF. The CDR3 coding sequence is TGTGCCAGCAGCTTGACAGGGGTAGGGGATACGCAGTATTTT.